The 20 T cell receptor beta chains presented below share a single source sample, sequenced in a study of blood T cell dynamics during melanoma immunotherapy. The time point is: week 3, after first cycle of checkpoint inhibitor. Data came from immunoSEQ multiplex PCR; TCRdb stores just in-frame clones and leaves some out. The sample lists 15,000 to 20,000 clones, about 94% seen once, with about 0.2% in the top ten. Sequenced material: effector memory CD8+ T cells from blood, taken from a patient treated with checkpoint blockade. These receptors were obtained from a human donor with melanoma.

The chain is built from TRBV11-2 and TRBJ2-1; a weak D match, TRBD1 (5 bases). The CDR3 contains 13 residues. The V end lost 7 bases, the J end lost 5 bases, and 12 bases lay between the germline ends. Germline V CDR1 and CDR2: SGHAT, FQNNGV. CDR3 nucleotide sequence: TGTGCCAGCACCCTAGGCAGGGACAATGAGCAGTTCTTC. Translation: CASTLGRDNEQFF. The full variable domain, completed using reference TRBV11-2 and TRBJ2-1, is EAGVAQSPRYKIIEKRQSVAFWCNPISGHATLYWYQQILGQGPKLLIQFQNNGVVDDSQLPKDRFSAERLKGVDSTLKIQPAKLEDSAVYLCASTLGRDNEQFFGPGTRLTVL.

V and J are TRBV7-9 and TRBJ1-2; D gene unclear. V gave up 2 bases and J gave up 4 bases, with 11 bases separating them. The germline CDR1 and CDR2 sequences are SEHNR and FQNEAQ (reference sequence). This CDR3 has 14 residues. The CDR3 coding sequence is TGTGCCAGCAGCTTATTAGACGGGCGCTATGGCTACACCTTC. It encodes CASSLLDGRYGYTF.

This chain joins TRBV9 and TRBJ2-2, with a weak D call TRBD2 (6 bases). Germline V gene sequence: CDR1 SGDLS, CDR2 YYNGEE. The CDR3 spans 15 residues. V shed 0 bases and J shed 4 bases, with 10 bases lying between them. Here the CDR3 reads CASSVVRDFTGELFF. CDR3 DNA sequence: TGTGCCAGCAGCGTAGTTAGGGACTTCACCGGGGAGCTGTTTTTT.

The chain combines TRBV10-3 with TRBJ2-7, with D hard to call. In germline, CDR1 is ENHRY, CDR2 SYGVKD. The CDR3 contains 13 residues. Trimming shortened V by 3 bases and J by 0 bases, and 6 bases separated the two germline ends. The CDR3 nucleotides read TGTGCCATCAGTGATGGCCCCTCCTACGAGCAGTACTTC. Protein product: CAISDGPSYEQYF.

The CDR3 DNA is TGTGCCAGCAGCCTATGGATTACGAAGTCCTACAATGAGCAGTTCTTC. Translation gives CASSLWITKSYNEQFF. The genes are TRBV27 and TRBJ2-1; D is uncertain. Looked up from germline, CDR1 is MNHEY and CDR2 is SMNVEV (reference sequence). The CDR3 extends over 16 amino acids. Trimming shortened V by 6 bases and J by 1 base, and 16 bases separated the two germline ends.

The CDR3 nucleotides are TGTGCCAGCAGCTTAGACATACTAAAACGGTATAACAATCAGCCCCAGCATTTT. This encodes CASSLDILKRYNNQPQHF. The rearrangement links TRBV7-8 to TRBJ1-5; D call uncertain. Trimming took 1 base from V and 3 from J, leaving 19 bases between them. The germline CDR1 and CDR2 sequences are SGHVS and FQNEAQ. The CDR3 extends over 18 amino acids.

This chain uses TRBV6-4 with TRBJ2-6; D unclear. The germline V gene has CDR1 MRHNA and CDR2 SNTAGT. This CDR3 spans 17 amino acids. V was shortened by 0 bases and J by 4 bases, with 13 bases between the two germline ends. The CDR3 nucleotides read TGTGCCAGCAGTGACTCACCCCCCGGTAGGGGGGCCAACGTCCTGACTTTC. As protein: CASSDSPPGRGANVLTF.

The rearrangement uses TRBV11-1 and TRBJ2-2; D unclear. Deletions cut 5 bases from V and 6 bases from J, with 10 bases between. Germline V gives CDR1 SGHAT, CDR2 FQDESV (reference sequence). The CDR3 contains 13 residues. CDR3 region: CASSPPFSGELFF. The CDR3 nucleotides read TGTGCCAGCAGCCCGCCCTTTTCCGGGGAGCTGTTTTTT.

The V gene is TRBV10-3, the J gene TRBJ2-7, with 10 bases fitting TRBD1. Trimming removed 11 bases from V and 3 bases from J; junction bases left unmatched: 10. The length of the CDR3 is 14 residues. In germline, CDR1 is ENHRY, CDR2 SYGVKD. CDR3 residues: CAGGTGDALYEQYF. DNA for the CDR3: TGTGCCGGGGGGACAGGGGACGCTCTCTACGAGCAGTACTTC.

This clone was observed a handful of times. The chain combines TRBV10-3 with TRBJ2-7; a weak D match, TRBD1 (5 bases). CDR3 length: 14 amino acids. V shed 2 bases and J shed 5 bases, with 13 bases lying between them. Per germline, CDR1 ENHRY and CDR2 SYGVKD. In DNA, the CDR3 is TGTGCCATCAGTGAGGTAGGGGTTAGCCACGAGCAGTACTTC. Protein product: CAISEVGVSHEQYF.

V is TRBV28 and J is TRBJ2-3; 7 nucleotides match TRBD2. This CDR3 is built from 14 residues. Germline V gene sequence: CDR1 MDHEN, CDR2 SYDVKM. The V gene end was trimmed by 5 bases and the J gene end by 6 bases; junction bases not matched to a gene: 8. The CDR3 DNA sequence: TGTGCCAGCAGTCCCGGGGGGACCGCCGATACGCAGTATTTT. It encodes CASSPGGTADTQYF.

The V and J genes are TRBV7-3 and TRBJ2-1; 10 bases are shared with TRBD2. The CDR3 runs 15 residues. Germline trimming cut 5 bases from V and 9 bases from J; bases unmatched to any gene: 10. The V gene's germline CDR1 is SGHTA and CDR2 FQGTGA. CDR3: CASSDPSGSNSEQFF. The CDR3, as DNA: TGTGCCAGCAGCGACCCTAGCGGGAGTAACTCTGAGCAGTTCTTC. The variable domain in full, with the rest retrieved from reference TRBV7-3 and TRBJ2-1, is GAGVSQTPSNKVTEKGKYVELRCDPISGHTALYWYRQSLGQGPEFLIYFQGTGAADDSGLPNDRFFAVRPEGSVSTLKIQRTERGDSAVYLCASSDPSGSNSEQFFGPGTRLTVL.

The chain employs TRBV4-1 and TRBJ1-1, with TRBD1 matching 8 bases. This CDR3 spans 17 amino acids. Germline V CDR1 and CDR2: MGHRA, YSYEKL. V lost 2 bases and J lost 1; bases outside the gene matches: 9. The CDR3, as DNA: TGCGCCAGCAGCCAAATGGCCGCAGGGACAGGGAACACTGAAGCTTTCTTT. Translating gives CASSQMAAGTGNTEAFF.

The chain employs TRBV9 and TRBJ2-2; weak D call: TRBD1 (6 bases). Germline assignment: CDR1 SGDLS and CDR2 YYNGEE. The CDR3 consists of 14 residues. The ends were cut back, 3 bases at V and 6 bases at J, with 12 bases in the middle. Here the CDR3 reads CASSALQGSGELFF. DNA for the CDR3: TGTGCCAGCAGCGCACTTCAGGGGTCCGGGGAGCTGTTTTTT.

V and J are TRBV7-9 and TRBJ1-1; TRBD1 matches at 9 bases. The CDR3 totals 16 residues. CDR1 SEHNR and CDR2 FQNEAQ come from the germline V gene (reference sequence). The V and J ends lost 5 bases and 1 base, in that order; junction bases with no gene match: 8. CDR3 loop: CASSHPQGAGNTEAFF. The CDR3 DNA is TGTGCCAGCAGCCACCCACAGGGGGCAGGGAACACTGAAGCTTTCTTT.

This chain connects TRBV29-1 to TRBJ1-2; D uncertain. CDR3 size: 12 residues. Germline values: CDR1 SQVTM, CDR2 ANQGSEA. Trimming took 5 bases from V and 6 from J, leaving 13 bases between them. The CDR3 region has the DNA TGCAGCGTTATGCGAGAGGCCGATGGCTACACCTTC. This gives the protein CSVMREADGYTF. The complete variable domain, with remaining parts taken from reference TRBV29-1 and TRBJ1-2, reads SAVISQKPSRDICQRGTSLTIQCQVDSQVTMMFWYRQQPGQSLTLIATANQGSEATYESGFVIDKFPISRPNLTFSTLTVSNMSPEDSSIYLCSVMREADGYTFGSGTRLTVV.

The CDR3 nucleotides read TGTGCCAGCAGCCCAGGACAGGGGGCTACAGATACGCAGTATTTT. Translated, it gives CASSPGQGATDTQYF. This chain joins TRBV28 and TRBJ2-3; 11 nucleotides align to TRBD1. The CDR3 extends over 15 amino acids. The V segment lost 6 bases and the J segment 3 bases; nucleotides outside the gene matches: 5. Germline lookup yields CDR1 MDHEN and CDR2 SYDVKM.

The CDR3 sequence: CASSPDFNGGNQPQHF. DNA of the CDR3: TGCGCCAGCAGCCCGGACTTCAATGGGGGCAATCAGCCCCAGCATTTT. V gene TRBV5-1 combines with J gene TRBJ1-5; D unresolved. V shed 4 bases and J shed 2 bases, with 16 bases lying between them. This CDR3 region has 16 residues. Looked up from germline, CDR1 is SGHRS and CDR2 is YFSETQ.

This clone was detected once. The rearrangement links TRBV6-1 to TRBJ1-4, with unresolved D. CDR3 length: 13 amino acids. Looked up from germline, CDR1 is MNHNS and CDR2 is SASEGT. Trimming shortened V by 2 bases and J by 10 bases, and 11 bases separated the two germline ends. CDR3 in amino acids: CASSEPRPRKLFF. The CDR3, as DNA: TGTGCCAGCAGTGAACCCCGTCCTCGAAAACTGTTTTTT.

The chain joins TRBV7-8 to TRBJ2-7; no reliable D call. Trimming left V 0 bases short and J 1 base short, with 7 bases between. The germline CDR1 and CDR2 sequences are SGHVS and FQNEAQ. CDR3 size: 14 residues. The chain's CDR3 is CASSLADGSYEQYF. Written as DNA, the CDR3 is TGTGCCAGCAGCTTAGCGGACGGGTCCTACGAGCAGTACTTC.